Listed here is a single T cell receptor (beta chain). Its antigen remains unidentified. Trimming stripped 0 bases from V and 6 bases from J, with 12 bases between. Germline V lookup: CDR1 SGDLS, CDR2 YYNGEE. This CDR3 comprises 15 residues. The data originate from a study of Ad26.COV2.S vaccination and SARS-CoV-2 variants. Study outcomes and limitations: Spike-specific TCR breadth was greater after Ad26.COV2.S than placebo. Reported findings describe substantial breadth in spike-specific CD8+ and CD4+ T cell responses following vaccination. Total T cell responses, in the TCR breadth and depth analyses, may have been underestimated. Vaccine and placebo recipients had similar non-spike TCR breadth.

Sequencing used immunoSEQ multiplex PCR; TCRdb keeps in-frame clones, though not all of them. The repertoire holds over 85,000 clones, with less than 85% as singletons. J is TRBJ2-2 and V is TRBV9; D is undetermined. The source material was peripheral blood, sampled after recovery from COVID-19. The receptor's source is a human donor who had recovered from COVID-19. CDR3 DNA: TGTGCCAGCAGCGTAGGTTTCGGGTCGGCCGGGGAGCTGTTTTTT. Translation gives CASSVGFGSAGELFF. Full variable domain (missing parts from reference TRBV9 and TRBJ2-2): DSGVTQTPKHLITATGQRVTLRCSPRSGDLSVYWYQQSLDQGLQFLIQYYNGEERAKGNILERFSAQQFPDLHSELNLSSLELGDSALYFCASSVGFGSAGELFFGEGSRLTVL.